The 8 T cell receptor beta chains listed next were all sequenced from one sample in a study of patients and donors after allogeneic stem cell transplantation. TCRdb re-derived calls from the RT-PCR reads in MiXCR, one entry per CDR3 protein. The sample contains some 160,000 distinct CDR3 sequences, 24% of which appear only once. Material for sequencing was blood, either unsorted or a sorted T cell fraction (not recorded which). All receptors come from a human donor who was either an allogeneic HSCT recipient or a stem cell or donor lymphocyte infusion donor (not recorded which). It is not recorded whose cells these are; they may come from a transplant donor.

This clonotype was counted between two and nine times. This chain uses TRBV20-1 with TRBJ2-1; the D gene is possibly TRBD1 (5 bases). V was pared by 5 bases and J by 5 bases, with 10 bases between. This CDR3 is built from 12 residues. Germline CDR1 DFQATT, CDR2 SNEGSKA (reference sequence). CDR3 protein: CSAAGFHNEQFF. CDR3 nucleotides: TGCAGTGCTGCAGGGTTCCACAATGAGCAGTTCTTC.

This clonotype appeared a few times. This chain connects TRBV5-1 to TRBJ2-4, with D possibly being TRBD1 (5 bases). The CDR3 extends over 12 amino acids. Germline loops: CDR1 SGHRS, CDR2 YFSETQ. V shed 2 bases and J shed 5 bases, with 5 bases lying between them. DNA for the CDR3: TGCGCCAGCAGCTTAGGGGAAAACATTCAGTACTTC. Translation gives CASSLGENIQYF.

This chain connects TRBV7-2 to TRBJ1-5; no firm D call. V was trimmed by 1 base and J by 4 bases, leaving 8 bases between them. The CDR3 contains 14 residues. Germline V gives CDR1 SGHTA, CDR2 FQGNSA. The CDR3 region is CASSLDFANQPQHF. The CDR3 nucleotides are TGTGCCAGCAGCTTAGATTTTGCGAATCAGCCCCAGCATTTT.

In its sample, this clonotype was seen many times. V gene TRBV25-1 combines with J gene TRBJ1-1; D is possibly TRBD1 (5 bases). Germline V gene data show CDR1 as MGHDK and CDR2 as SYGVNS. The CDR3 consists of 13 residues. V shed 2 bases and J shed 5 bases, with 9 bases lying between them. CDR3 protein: CASSEQGWTEAFF. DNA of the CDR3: TGTGCCAGCAGTGAACAGGGTTGGACTGAAGCTTTCTTT.

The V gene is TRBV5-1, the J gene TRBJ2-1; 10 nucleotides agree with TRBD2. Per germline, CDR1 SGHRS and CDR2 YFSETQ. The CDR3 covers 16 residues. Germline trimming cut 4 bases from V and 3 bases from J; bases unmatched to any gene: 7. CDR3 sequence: CASSTLLAGGYNEQFF. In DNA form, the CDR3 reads TGCGCCAGCAGCACCTTATTAGCGGGGGGCTACAATGAGCAGTTCTTC.

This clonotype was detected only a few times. CDR3 in DNA: TGCAGTGCTAGTGGGTTAAACTATGGCTACACCTTC. Protein sequence: CSASGLNYGYTF. The J gene is TRBJ1-2, the V gene TRBV20-1; D not certain. Trimming stripped 3 bases from V and 2 bases from J, with 7 bases between. Germline CDR1 and CDR2: DFQATT and SNEGSKA (reference sequence). This CDR3 comprises 12 residues.

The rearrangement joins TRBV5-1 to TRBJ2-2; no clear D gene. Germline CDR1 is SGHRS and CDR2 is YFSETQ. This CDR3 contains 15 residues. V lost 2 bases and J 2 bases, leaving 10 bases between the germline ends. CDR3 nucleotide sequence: TGCGCCAGCAGCTTCGCACGAAAAAACACCGGGGAGCTGTTTTTT. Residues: CASSFARKNTGELFF.

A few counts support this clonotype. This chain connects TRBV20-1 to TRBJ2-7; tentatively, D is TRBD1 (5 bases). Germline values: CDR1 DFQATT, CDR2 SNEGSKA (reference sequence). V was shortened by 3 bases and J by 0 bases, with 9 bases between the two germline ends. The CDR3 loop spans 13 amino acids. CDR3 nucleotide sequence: TGCAGTGCTAGGGGGCTTAACTCCTACGAGCAGTACTTC. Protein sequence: CSARGLNSYEQYF.